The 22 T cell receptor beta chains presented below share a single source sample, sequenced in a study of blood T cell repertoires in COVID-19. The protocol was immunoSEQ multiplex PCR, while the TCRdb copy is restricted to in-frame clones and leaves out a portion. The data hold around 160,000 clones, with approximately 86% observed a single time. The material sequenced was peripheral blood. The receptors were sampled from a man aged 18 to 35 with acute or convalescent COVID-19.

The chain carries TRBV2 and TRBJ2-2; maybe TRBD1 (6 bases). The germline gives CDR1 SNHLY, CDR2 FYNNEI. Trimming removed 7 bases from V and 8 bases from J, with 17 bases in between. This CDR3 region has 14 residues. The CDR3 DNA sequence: TGTGCCAGCACCCCCGAACAGGGTCCAGGGGAGCTGTTTTTT. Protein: CASTPEQGPGELFF.

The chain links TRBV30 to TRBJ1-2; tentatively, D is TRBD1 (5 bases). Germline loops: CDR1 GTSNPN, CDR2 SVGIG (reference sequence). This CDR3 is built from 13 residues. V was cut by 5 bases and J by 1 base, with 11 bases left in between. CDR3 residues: CAWGQGNNYGYTF. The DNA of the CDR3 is TGTGCCTGGGGCCAGGGAAATAACTATGGCTACACCTTC.

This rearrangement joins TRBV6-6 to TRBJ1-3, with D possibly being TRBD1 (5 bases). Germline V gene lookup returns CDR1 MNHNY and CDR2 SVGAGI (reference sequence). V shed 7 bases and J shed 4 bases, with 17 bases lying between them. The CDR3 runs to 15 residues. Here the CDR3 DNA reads TGTGCCAGCACCCCAGGGAGGGGAGGAGGAAACACCATATATTTT. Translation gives CASTPGRGGGNTIYF.

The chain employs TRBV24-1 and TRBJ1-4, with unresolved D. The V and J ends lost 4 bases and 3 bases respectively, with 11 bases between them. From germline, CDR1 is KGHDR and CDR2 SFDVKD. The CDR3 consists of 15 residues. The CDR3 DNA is TGTGCCACCAGTGACTCCCCGGGTCCTAATGAAAAACTGTTTTTT. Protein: CATSDSPGPNEKLFF.

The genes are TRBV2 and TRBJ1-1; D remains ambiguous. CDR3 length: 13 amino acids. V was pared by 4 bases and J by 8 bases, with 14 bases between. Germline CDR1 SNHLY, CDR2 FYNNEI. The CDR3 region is CASSVGPNPEAFF. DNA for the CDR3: TGTGCCAGCAGTGTTGGGCCCAATCCCGAAGCTTTCTTT.

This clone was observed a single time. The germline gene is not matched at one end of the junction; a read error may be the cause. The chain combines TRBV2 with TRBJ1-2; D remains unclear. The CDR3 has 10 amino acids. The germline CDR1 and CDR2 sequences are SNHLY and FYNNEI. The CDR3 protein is CASSEGGGSF. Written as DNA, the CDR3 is TGTGCCAGCAGTGAGGGAGGCGGCAGCTTC.

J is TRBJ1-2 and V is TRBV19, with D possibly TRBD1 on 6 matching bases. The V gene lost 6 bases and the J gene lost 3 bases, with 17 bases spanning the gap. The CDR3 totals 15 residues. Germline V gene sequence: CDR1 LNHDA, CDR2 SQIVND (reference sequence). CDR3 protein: CASSHRGGDDYGYTF. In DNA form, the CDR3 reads TGTGCCAGTAGCCATAGGGGGGGCGATGACTATGGCTACACCTTC.

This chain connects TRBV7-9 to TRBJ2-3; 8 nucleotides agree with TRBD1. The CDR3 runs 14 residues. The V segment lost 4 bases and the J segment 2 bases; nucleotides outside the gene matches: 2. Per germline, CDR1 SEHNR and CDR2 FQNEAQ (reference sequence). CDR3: CASSWGQATDTQYF. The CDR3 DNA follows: TGTGCCAGCAGCTGGGGACAGGCCACAGATACGCAGTATTTT.

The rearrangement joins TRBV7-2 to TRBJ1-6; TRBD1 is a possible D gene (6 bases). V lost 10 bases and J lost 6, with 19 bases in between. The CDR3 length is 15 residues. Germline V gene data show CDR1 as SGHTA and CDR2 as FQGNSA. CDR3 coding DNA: TGTGCCACCACGAGACCCGGGACACCTAATTCACCCCTCCACTTT. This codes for CATTRPGTPNSPLHF.

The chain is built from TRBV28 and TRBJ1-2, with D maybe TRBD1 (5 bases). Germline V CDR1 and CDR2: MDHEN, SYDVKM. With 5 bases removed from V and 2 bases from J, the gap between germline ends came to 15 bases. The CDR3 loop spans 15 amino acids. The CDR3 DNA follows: TGTGCCAGCAGTCTCCTCCTGACAGCGAACTATGGCTACACCTTC. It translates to CASSLLLTANYGYTF.

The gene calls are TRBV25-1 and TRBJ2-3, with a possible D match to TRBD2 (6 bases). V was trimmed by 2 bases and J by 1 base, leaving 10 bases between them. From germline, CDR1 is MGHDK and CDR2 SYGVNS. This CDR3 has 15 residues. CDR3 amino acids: CASSERRGGTDTQYF. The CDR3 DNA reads TGTGCCAGCAGTGAAAGGAGGGGAGGCACAGATACGCAGTATTTT. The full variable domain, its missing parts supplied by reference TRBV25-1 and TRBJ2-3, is EADIYQTPRYLVIGTGKKITLECSQTMGHDKMYWYQQDPGMELHLIHYSYGVNSTEKGDLSSESTVSRIRTEHFPLTLESARPSHTSQYLCASSERRGGTDTQYFGPGTRLTVL.

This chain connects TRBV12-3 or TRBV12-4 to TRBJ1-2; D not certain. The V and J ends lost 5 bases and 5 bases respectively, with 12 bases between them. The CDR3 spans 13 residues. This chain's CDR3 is CASSPGIRYGYTF. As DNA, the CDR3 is TGTGCCAGCAGTCCGGGGATACGGTATGGCTACACCTTC.

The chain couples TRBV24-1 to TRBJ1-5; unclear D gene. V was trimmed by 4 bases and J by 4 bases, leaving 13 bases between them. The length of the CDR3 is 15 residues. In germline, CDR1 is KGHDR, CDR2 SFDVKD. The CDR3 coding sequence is TGTGCCACCAGTGACCCCAGGTTCCCAAATCAGCCCCAGCATTTT. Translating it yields CATSDPRFPNQPQHF.

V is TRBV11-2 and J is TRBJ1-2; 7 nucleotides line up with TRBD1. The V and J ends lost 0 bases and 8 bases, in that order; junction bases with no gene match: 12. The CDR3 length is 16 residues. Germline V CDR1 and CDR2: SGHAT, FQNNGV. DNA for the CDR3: TGTGCCAGCAGCTTAGATCGGGCAGGGGGTATGCGGGGCTACACCTTC. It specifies CASSLDRAGGMRGYTF.

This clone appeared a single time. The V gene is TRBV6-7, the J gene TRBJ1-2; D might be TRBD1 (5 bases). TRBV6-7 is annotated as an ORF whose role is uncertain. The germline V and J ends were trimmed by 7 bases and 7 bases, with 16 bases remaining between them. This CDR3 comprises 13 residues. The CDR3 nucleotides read TGTGCCAGCACTCCGGACCAGGGATTTGGCTACACCTTC. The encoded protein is CASTPDQGFGYTF.

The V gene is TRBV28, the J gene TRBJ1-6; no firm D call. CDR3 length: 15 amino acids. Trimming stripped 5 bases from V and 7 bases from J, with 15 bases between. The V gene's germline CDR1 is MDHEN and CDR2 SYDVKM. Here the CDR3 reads CASSLPRQRNSPLHF. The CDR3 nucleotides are TGTGCCAGCAGTCTGCCGAGGCAAAGGAATTCACCCCTCCACTTT.

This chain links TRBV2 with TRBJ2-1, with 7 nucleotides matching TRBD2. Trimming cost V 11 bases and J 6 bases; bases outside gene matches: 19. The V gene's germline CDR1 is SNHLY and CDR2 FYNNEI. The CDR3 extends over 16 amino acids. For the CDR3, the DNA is TGTGCCCTGAGTCCCCCAGAGCGGGGATCTCCCAATGAGCAGTTCTTC. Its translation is CALSPPERGSPNEQFF.

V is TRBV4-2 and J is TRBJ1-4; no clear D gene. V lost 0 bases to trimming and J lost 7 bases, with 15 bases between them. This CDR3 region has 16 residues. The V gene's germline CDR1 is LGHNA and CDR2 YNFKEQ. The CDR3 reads CASSQDRAGPFEKLFF. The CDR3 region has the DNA TGTGCCAGCAGCCAAGATCGGGCGGGTCCCTTTGAAAAACTGTTTTTT.

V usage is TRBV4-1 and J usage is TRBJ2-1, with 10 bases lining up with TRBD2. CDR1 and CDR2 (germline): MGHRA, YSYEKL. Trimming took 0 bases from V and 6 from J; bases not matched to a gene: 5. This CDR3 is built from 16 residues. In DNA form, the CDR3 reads TGCGCCAGCAGCCAAGAAAGCGGGGGGGCTTCCAATGAGCAGTTCTTC. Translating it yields CASSQESGGASNEQFF.

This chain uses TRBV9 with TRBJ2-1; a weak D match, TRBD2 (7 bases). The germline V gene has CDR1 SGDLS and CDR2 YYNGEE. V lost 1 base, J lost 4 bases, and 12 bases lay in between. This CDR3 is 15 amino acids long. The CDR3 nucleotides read TGTGCCAGCAGCGTAATCCGGGGGGCTTACAATGAGCAGTTCTTC. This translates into CASSVIRGAYNEQFF. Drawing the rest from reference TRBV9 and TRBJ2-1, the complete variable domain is DSGVTQTPKHLITATGQRVTLRCSPRSGDLSVYWYQQSLDQGLQFLIQYYNGEERAKGNILERFSAQQFPDLHSELNLSSLELGDSALYFCASSVIRGAYNEQFFGPGTRLTVL.

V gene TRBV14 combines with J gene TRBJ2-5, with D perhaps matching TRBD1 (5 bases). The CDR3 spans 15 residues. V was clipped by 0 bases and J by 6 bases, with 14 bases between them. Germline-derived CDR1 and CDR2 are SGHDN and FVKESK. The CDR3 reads CASSQDMARGQTQYF. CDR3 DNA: TGTGCCAGCAGCCAAGATATGGCTAGGGGTCAGACCCAGTACTTC.

The CDR3 DNA reads as TGCAGTGCTAGTGACGCGCTCCAGGGATTGAGAGAAAAACTGTTTTTT. Its protein is CSASDALQGLREKLFF. This sequence joins TRBV20-1 and TRBJ1-4, with D maybe TRBD1 (5 bases). V was cut by 3 bases and J by 8 bases, with 22 bases left in between. In germline, CDR1 is DFQATT, CDR2 SNEGSKA (reference sequence). The CDR3 spans 16 residues.